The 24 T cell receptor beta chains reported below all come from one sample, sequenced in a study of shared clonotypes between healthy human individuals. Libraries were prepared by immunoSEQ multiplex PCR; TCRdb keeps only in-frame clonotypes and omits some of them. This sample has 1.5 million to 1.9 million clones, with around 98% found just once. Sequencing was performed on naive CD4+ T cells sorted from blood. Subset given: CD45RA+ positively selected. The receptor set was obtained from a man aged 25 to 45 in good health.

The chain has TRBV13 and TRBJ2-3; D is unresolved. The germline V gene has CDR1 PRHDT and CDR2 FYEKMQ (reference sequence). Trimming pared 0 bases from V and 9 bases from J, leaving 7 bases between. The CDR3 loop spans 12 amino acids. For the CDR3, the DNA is TGTGCCAGCAGCTTAGGGTTTACCACGCAGTATTTT. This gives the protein CASSLGFTTQYF.

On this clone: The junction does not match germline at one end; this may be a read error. Here the CDR3 reads CASSRSGSDTGELFF. The CDR3 region has the DNA TGTGCTAGCAGTCGTAGCGGGAGCGATACCGGGGAGCTGTTTTTT. This rearrangement joins TRBV7-7 to TRBJ2-2, with 9 positions matching TRBD2. Germline CDR1 is SSHAT and CDR2 is FNYEAQ (reference sequence). The CDR3 length is 15 residues.

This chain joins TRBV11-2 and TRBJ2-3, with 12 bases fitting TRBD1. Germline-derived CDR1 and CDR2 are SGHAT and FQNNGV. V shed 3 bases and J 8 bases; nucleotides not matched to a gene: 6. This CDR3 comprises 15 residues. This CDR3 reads CASSFGTGGEGTQYF. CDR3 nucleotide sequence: TGTGCCAGCAGCTTCGGGACAGGGGGCGAGGGTACGCAGTATTTT.

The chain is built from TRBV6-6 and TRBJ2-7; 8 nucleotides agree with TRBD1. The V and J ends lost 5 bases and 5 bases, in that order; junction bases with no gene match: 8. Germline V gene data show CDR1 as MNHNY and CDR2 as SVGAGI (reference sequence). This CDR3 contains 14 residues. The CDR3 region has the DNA TGTGCCAGCAGTCAACAGGGGGTGTGGGACGAGCAGTACTTC. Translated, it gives CASSQQGVWDEQYF.

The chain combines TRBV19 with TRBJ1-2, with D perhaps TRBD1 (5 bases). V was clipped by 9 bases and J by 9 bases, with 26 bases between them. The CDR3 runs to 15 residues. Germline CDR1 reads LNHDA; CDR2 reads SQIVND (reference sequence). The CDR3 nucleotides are TGTGCCAGCAGAAAAAAGGGGAGTCAAGCCCAGCGCTACACCTTC. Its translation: CASRKKGSQAQRYTF.

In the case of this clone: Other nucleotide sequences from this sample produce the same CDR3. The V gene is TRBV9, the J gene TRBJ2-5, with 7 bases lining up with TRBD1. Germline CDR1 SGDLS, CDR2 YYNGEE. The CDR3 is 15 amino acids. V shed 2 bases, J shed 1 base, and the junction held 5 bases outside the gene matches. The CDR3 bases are TGTGCCAGCAGCGTCGCCGGGACAGCCCAAGAGACCCAGTACTTC. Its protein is CASSVAGTAQETQYF.

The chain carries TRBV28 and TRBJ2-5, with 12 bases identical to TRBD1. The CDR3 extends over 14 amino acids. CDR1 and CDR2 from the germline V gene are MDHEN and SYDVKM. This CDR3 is CASGTGGLPETQYF. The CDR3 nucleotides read TGTGCAAGCGGGACAGGGGGCCTTCCGGAGACCCAGTACTTC. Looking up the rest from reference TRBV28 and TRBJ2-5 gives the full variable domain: DVKVTQSSRYLVKRTGEKVFLECVQDMDHENMFWYRQDPGLGLRLIYFSYDVKMKEKGDIPEGYSVSREKKERFSLILESASTNQTSMYLCASGTGGLPETQYFGPGTRLLVL.

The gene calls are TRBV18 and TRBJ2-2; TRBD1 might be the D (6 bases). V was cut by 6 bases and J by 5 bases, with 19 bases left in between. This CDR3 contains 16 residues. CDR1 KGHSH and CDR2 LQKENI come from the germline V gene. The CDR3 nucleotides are TGTGCCAGCTCCCCGATACGGACTCAGGGGACCGGGGAGCTGTTTTTT. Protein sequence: CASSPIRTQGTGELFF. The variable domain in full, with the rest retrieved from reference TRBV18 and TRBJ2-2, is NAGVMQNPRHLVRRRGQEARLRCSPMKGHSHVYWYRQLPEEGLKFMVYLQKENIIDESGMPKERFSAEFPKEGPSILRIQQVVRGDSAAYFCASSPIRTQGTGELFFGEGSRLTVL.

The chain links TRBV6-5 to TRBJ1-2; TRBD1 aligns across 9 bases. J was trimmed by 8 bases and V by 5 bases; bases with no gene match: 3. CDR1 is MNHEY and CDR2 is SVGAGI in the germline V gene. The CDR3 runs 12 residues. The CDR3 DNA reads TGTGCCAGCAGTGGACAGGGGCAGGGCTACACCTTC. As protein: CASSGQGQGYTF.

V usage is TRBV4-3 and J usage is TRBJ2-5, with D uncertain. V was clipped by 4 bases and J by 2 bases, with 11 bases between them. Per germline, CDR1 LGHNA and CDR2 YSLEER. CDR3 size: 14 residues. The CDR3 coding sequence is TGCGCCAGCAGCCGAGGCGGTAGTCAAGAGACCCAGTACTTC. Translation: CASSRGGSQETQYF.

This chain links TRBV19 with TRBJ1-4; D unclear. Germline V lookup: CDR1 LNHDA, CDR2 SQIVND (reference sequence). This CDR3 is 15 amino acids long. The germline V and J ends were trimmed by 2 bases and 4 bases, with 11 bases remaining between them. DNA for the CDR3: TGTGCCAGTAGTATATCCGGCTCGCTTAATGAAAAACTGTTTTTT. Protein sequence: CASSISGSLNEKLFF.

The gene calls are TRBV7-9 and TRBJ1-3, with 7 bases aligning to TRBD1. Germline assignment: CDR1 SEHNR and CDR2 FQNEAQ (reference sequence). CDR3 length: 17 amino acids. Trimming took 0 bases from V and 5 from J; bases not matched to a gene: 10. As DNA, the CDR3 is TGTGCCAGCAGCTTAGCGATCGGTCTACAGGGGAGAAACACCATATATTTT. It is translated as CASSLAIGLQGRNTIYF.

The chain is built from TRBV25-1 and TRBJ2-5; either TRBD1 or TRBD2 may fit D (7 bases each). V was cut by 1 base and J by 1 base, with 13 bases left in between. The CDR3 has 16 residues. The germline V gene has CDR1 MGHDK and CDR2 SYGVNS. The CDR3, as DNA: TGTGCCAGCAGTGAATGGGCAGGGGGGGGCCAAGAGACCCAGTACTTC. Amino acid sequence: CASSEWAGGGQETQYF.

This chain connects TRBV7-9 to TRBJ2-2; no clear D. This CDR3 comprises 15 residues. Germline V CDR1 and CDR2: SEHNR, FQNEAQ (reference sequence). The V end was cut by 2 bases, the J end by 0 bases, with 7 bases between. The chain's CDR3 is CASSLKRANTGELFF. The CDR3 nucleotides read TGTGCCAGCAGCTTAAAGAGAGCGAACACCGGGGAGCTGTTTTTT.

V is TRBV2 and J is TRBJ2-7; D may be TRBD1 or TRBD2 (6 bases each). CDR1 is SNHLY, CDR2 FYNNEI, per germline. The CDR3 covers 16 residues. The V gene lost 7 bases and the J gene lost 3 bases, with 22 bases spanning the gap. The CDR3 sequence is CASIKGGIGLGYEQYF. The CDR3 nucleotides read TGTGCCAGCATTAAAGGGGGGATAGGGCTTGGCTACGAGCAGTACTTC.

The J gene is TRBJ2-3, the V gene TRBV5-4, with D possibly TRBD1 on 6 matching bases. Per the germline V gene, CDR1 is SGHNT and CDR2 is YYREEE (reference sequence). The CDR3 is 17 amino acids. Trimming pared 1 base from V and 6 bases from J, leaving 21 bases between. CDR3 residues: CASSLMVLGARPDTQYF. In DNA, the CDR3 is TGTGCCAGCAGCTTGATGGTCTTGGGGGCGCGGCCCGATACGCAGTATTTT.

CDR3 sequence reads: CASSRTGNNYGYTF. The CDR3 DNA reads TGTGCCAGCAGCCGTACCGGGAATAACTATGGCTACACCTTC. The chain recombines TRBV7-9 with TRBJ1-2, with no clear D. This CDR3 has 14 amino acids. In germline, CDR1 is SEHNR, CDR2 FQNEAQ (reference sequence). The V end lost 5 bases, the J end lost 1 base, and 11 bases lay between the germline ends. The full variable domain, completed using reference TRBV7-9 and TRBJ1-2, is DTGVSQNPRHKITKRGQNVTFRCDPISEHNRLYWYRQTLGQGPEFLTYFQNEAQLEKSRLLSDRFSAERPKGSFSTLEIQRTEQGDSAMYLCASSRTGNNYGYTFGSGTRLTVV.

CDR3 in amino acids: CSAKPWGRAFF. CDR3 bases: TGCAGTGCCAAGCCGTGGGGCAGAGCTTTCTTT. The J gene is TRBJ1-1, the V gene TRBV20-1; maybe TRBD1 (5 bases). V shed 6 bases and J shed 10 bases, with 15 bases lying between them. The CDR3 totals 11 residues. Per germline, CDR1 DFQATT and CDR2 SNEGSKA (reference sequence).

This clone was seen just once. In DNA form, the CDR3 reads TGTGCCAGCACCCGGTACGAAGGGGACGAGCAGTACTTC. Protein sequence: CASTRYEGDEQYF. The chain links TRBV2 to TRBJ2-7, with D possibly being TRBD1 (5 bases). V was clipped by 7 bases and J by 5 bases, with 15 bases between them. In germline, CDR1 is SNHLY, CDR2 FYNNEI. The CDR3 contains 13 residues.

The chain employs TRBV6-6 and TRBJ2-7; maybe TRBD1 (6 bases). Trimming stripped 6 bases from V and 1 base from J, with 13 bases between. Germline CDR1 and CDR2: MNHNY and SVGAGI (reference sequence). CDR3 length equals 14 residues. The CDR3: CASRRNRESYEQYF. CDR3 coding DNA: TGTGCCAGCAGACGAAACAGGGAATCCTACGAGCAGTACTTC.

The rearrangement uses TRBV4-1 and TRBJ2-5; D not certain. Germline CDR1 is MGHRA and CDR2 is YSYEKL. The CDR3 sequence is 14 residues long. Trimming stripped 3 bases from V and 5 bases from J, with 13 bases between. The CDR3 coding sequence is TGCGCCAGCAGCCATGCCAGCGCCAGGGAGACCCAGTACTTC. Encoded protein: CASSHASARETQYF.

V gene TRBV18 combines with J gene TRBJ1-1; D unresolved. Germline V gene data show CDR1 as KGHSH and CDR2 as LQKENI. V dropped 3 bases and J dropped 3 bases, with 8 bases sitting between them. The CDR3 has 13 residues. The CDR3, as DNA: TGTGCCAGCTCACCCAATGGGGACACTGAAGCTTTCTTT. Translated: CASSPNGDTEAFF.

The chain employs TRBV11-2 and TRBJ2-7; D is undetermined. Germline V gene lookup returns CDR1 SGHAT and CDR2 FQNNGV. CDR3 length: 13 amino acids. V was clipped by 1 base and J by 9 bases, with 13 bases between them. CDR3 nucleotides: TGTGCCAGCAGCTTAGTTGTGGAAAGTGGGCAGTACTTC. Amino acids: CASSLVVESGQYF.

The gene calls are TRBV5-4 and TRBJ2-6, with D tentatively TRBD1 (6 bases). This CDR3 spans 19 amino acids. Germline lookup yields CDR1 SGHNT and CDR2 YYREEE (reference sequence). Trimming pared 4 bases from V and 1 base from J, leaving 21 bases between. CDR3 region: CASSKPTGSLASGANVLTF. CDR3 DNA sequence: TGTGCCAGCAGCAAACCAACAGGGTCCTTGGCATCTGGGGCCAACGTCCTGACTTTC.